This entry lists 20 T cell receptor beta chains sequenced from one sample in a study of human T cells and chemical hapten exposure. Each CDR3 protein gets one entry after TCRdb re-called the RACE reads with MiXCR. The sample carries about 140,000 distinct CDR3 sequences, 10% to 15% recorded once. Time point: patch test 2, 6 weeks after DPC sensitization. As to treatment: therapeutic diphenylcyclopropenone sensitization with weekly scalp DPC. Sequencing used whole blood, obtained in connection with sensitization to the hapten diphenylcyclopropenone (DPC). Source of these receptors: a woman aged 50 to 60 with alopecia areata. Some clones in this sample may be carry-over from other donors' samples.

A few counts support this clonotype. The chain carries TRBV29-1 and TRBJ2-3; 8 nucleotides match TRBD1. Germline CDR1 reads SQVTM; CDR2 reads ANQGSEA. The CDR3 consists of 12 residues. V shed 2 bases and J 13 bases; nucleotides not matched to a gene: 8. CDR3 sequence (DNA): TGCAGCGTTGAACTCGGGACAGGCCACGAGTATTTT. This translates into CSVELGTGHEYF.

Ten or more counts support this clonotype. The junction departs from germline at one end; a sequencing error may be responsible. The chain uses TRBV12-3 or TRBV12-4 and TRBJ2-7; 9 bases are a match to TRBD2. The CDR3 runs 14 residues. The CDR3 nucleotides are TGTGCCAGCAGTTCCGGGACTAGCAGGGCACCCCTGAACTTC. Translation gives CASSSGTSRAPLNF.

CDR3 DNA: TGTGCCAGCAGATATTCCCAAGGACTGAACACTGAAGCTTTCTTT. It is translated as CASRYSQGLNTEAFF. V and J are TRBV12-3 or TRBV12-4 and TRBJ1-1; D is uncertain. V lost 6 bases and J 0 bases, leaving 14 bases between the germline ends. The CDR3 sequence is 15 residues long.

This clonotype has a handful of counts. The chain links TRBV12-3 or TRBV12-4 to TRBJ2-2, with TRBD2 matching over 11 bases. The CDR3 totals 15 residues. Germline trimming cut 4 bases from V and 6 bases from J; bases unmatched to any gene: 4. This CDR3 is CASSSLSGRAGELFF. The CDR3 DNA sequence: TGTGCCAGCAGTTCCCTTAGCGGGAGGGCCGGGGAGCTGTTTTTT.

The chain recombines TRBV2 with TRBJ2-1; 7 nucleotides line up with TRBD2. The CDR3 runs to 16 residues. Germline CDR1 SNHLY, CDR2 FYNNEI. V shed 3 bases, J shed 7 bases, and the junction held 12 bases outside the gene matches. The CDR3 DNA is TGTGCCAGCAGTGACCGGGATCGCGGGAGTGGAAATGAGCAGTTCTTC. It specifies CASSDRDRGSGNEQFF. Drawing the rest from reference TRBV2 and TRBJ2-1, the complete variable domain is EPEVTQTPSHQVTQMGQEVILRCVPISNHLYFYWYRQILGQKVEFLVSFYNNEISEKSEIFDDQFSVERPDGSNFTLKIRSTKLEDSAMYFCASSDRDRGSGNEQFFGPGTRLTVL.

This clonotype has a count of ten or more. The chain combines TRBV5-1 with TRBJ2-5, with TRBD2 matching over 9 bases. Germline CDR1 SGHRS, CDR2 YFSETQ. The CDR3 totals 15 residues. Unmatched junction bases numbered 7, after V lost 4 bases and J lost 3 bases. DNA of the CDR3: TGCGCCAGCAGCAGTAGCGGGAGAACGGAAGAGACCCAGTACTTC. Translated, it gives CASSSSGRTEETQYF.

The rearrangement links TRBV30 to TRBJ2-5; maybe TRBD2 (6 bases). Per the germline V gene, CDR1 is GTSNPN and CDR2 is SVGIG (reference sequence). Trimming removed 2 bases at V and 4 bases at J, with 23 bases between. The CDR3 has 17 residues. The CDR3, as DNA: TGTGCCTGGAGTCCTCTCGGGGGAGCGAGGAGGGGAGAGACCCAGTACTTC. Amino acid sequence: CAWSPLGGARRGETQYF.

The rearrangement links TRBV6-1 to TRBJ1-1, with D unresolved. CDR3 length: 15 residues. Trimming removed 1 base from V and 5 bases from J, with 14 bases in between. Germline CDR1 is MNHNS and CDR2 is SASEGT. The CDR3 loop reads CASSEEMGGLTEAFF. CDR3 DNA: TGTGCCAGCAGTGAAGAAATGGGAGGTCTTACTGAAGCTTTCTTT.

The rearrangement uses TRBV5-1 and TRBJ1-1; the D is unclear. The V end was cut by 0 bases, the J end by 1 base, with 13 bases between. The CDR3 has 16 residues. Per the germline V gene, CDR1 is SGHRS and CDR2 is YFSETQ. The CDR3 nucleotides read TGCGCCAGCAGCTTGGATGCCTCAACAGCGAACACTGAAGCTTTCTTT. Translated: CASSLDASTANTEAFF.

V is TRBV14 and J is TRBJ2-3, with 7 bases aligning to TRBD2. Looked up from germline, CDR1 is SGHDN and CDR2 is FVKESK. V shed 2 bases and J 1 base; nucleotides not matched to a gene: 6. CDR3 size: 16 residues. The CDR3 nucleotides are TGTGCCAGCAGCCAACGTACAGCGGGACGCACAGATACGCAGTATTTT. Residues: CASSQRTAGRTDTQYF.

This chain joins TRBV30 and TRBJ2-1, with 8 bases identical to TRBD1. The CDR3 covers 14 residues. V was clipped by 8 bases and J by 1 base; unmatched bases: 7. Germline V gene sequence: CDR1 GTSNPN, CDR2 SVGIG (reference sequence). Here the CDR3 reads CAGTHRGSYNEQFF. In nucleotides, the CDR3 is TGTGCCGGAACTCACAGGGGGTCCTACAATGAGCAGTTCTTC.

CDR3 protein: CASSLGPRWDEQYF. The CDR3 DNA follows: TGTGCCAGCAGCTTAGGGCCCCGTTGGGACGAGCAGTACTTC. The chain is built from TRBV7-2 and TRBJ2-7; D gene uncertain. Per germline, CDR1 SGHTA and CDR2 FQGNSA. CDR3 length: 14 residues. Trimming removed 1 base from V and 5 bases from J, with 12 bases in between. Looking up the rest from reference TRBV7-2 and TRBJ2-7 gives the full variable domain: GAGVSQSPSNKVTEKGKDVELRCDPISGHTALYWYRQSLGQGLEFLIYFQGNSAPDKSGLPSDRFSAERTGGSVSTLTIQRTQQEDSAVYLCASSLGPRWDEQYFGPGTRLTVT.

This clonotype was found a few times. The V gene is TRBV7-9, the J gene TRBJ1-4; D call uncertain. The V end was cut by 4 bases, the J end by 4 bases, with 13 bases between. Germline CDR1 reads SEHNR; CDR2 reads FQNEAQ (reference sequence). The CDR3 extends over 15 amino acids. The CDR3 loop reads CASSSDGTHNEKLFF. The CDR3 DNA follows: TGTGCCAGCAGCTCCGACGGAACCCATAATGAAAAACTGTTTTTT.

This clonotype was counted ten times or more. The genes are TRBV4-2 and TRBJ2-1; 10 nucleotides align to TRBD2. The germline V gene encodes CDR1 LGHNA and CDR2 YNFKEQ. The length of the CDR3 is 18 residues. J lost 4 bases, V lost 1 base, and 10 bases had no gene match. CDR3 bases: TGTGCCAGCAGCCAAGCGTGGGCCCCTAGCGGGAGATACAATGAGCAGTTCTTC. Translated, it gives CASSQAWAPSGRYNEQFF.

The chain uses TRBV10-3 and TRBJ2-1; 7 bases align to TRBD2. V was clipped by 11 bases and J by 4 bases; unmatched bases: 8. Looked up from germline, CDR1 is ENHRY and CDR2 is SYGVKD. CDR3 size: 13 residues. CDR3: CAAGAGLYNEQFF. The CDR3 DNA follows: TGTGCCGCGGGAGCGGGTCTATACAATGAGCAGTTCTTC.

Notes on this clonotype: Possible read error: a much larger clone is one base away. As DNA, the CDR3 is TGTGCCAGCAGCTTGGGATTGAACGAGCAGTACTTC. It specifies CASSLGLNEQYF. The genes are TRBV11-2 and TRBJ2-7; D not certain. Per the germline V gene, CDR1 is SGHAT and CDR2 is FQNNGV. V was shortened by 3 bases and J by 5 bases, with 8 bases between the two germline ends. This CDR3 has 12 residues.

CDR3 residues: CASSVGSTADTQYF. Written as DNA, the CDR3 is TGTGCCAGCAGCGTAGGGTCGACAGCAGATACGCAGTATTTT. The V call is TRBV9, the J call TRBJ2-3; TRBD1 might be the D (5 bases). V lost 0 bases and J 4 bases, leaving 9 bases between the germline ends. Germline values: CDR1 SGDLS, CDR2 YYNGEE. The CDR3 length is 14 residues.

This clonotype was picked up a small number of times. The chain recombines TRBV11-2 with TRBJ2-5, with unresolved D. This CDR3 has 14 residues. The germline V gene encodes CDR1 SGHAT and CDR2 FQNNGV. Trimming left V 1 base short and J 5 bases short, with 11 bases between. The CDR3 DNA follows: TGTGCCAGCAGCTTAGGCCCGAAACGCGAGACCCAGTACTTC. As protein: CASSLGPKRETQYF.

This clonotype occurred many times. The CDR3 DNA reads as TGCGCCAGCAGGGAGCCGGGGCCCCCAACCTATGGCTACACCTTC. It yields the protein CASREPGPPTYGYTF. The genes are TRBV10-2 and TRBJ1-2; the D gene is possibly TRBD1 (5 bases). CDR1 is WSHSY and CDR2 is SAAADI in the germline V gene. The V end was cut by 6 bases, the J end by 4 bases, with 18 bases between. The CDR3 extends over 15 amino acids.

The genes are TRBV12-3 or TRBV12-4 and TRBJ1-1; the D is unclear. This CDR3 has 14 amino acids. V dropped 3 bases and J dropped 1 base, with 9 bases sitting between them. The CDR3 spells CASSFYVQNTEAFF. The CDR3 DNA reads TGTGCCAGCAGTTTTTACGTCCAGAACACTGAAGCTTTCTTT.